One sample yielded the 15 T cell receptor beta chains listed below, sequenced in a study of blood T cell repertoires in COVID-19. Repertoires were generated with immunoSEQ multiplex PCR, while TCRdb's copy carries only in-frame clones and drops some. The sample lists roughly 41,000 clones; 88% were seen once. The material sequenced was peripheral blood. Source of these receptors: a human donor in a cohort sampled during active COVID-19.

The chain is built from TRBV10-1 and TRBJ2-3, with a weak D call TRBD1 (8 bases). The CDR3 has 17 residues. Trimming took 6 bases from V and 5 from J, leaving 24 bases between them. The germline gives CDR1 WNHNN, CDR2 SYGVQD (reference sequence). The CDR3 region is CASSHGRTGLLQDTQYF. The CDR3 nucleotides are TGCGCCAGCAGCCACGGGAGGACAGGGCTACTCCAAGATACGCAGTATTTT.

For the CDR3, the DNA is TGCGCCAGCAGCCAGCAGGGGACCCTTAATGAAAAACTGTTTTTT. Amino acid sequence: CASSQQGTLNEKLFF. The chain has TRBV5-1 and TRBJ1-4; weak D call: TRBD1 (6 bases). The germline V and J ends were trimmed by 4 bases and 4 bases, with 14 bases remaining between them. The germline V gene encodes CDR1 SGHRS and CDR2 YFSETQ. This CDR3 is built from 15 residues.

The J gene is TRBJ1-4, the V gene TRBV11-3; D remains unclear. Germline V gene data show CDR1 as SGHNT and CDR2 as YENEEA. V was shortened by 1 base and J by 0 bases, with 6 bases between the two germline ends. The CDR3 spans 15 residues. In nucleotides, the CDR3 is TGTGCCAGCAGCTTAGGAACAGCAACTAATGAAAAACTGTTTTTT. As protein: CASSLGTATNEKLFF.

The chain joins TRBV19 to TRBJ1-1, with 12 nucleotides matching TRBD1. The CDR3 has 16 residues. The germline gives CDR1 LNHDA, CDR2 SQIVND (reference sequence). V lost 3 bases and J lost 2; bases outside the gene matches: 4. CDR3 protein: CASSILGQGANTEAFF. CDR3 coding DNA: TGTGCCAGTAGTATTTTGGGACAGGGGGCAAACACTGAAGCTTTCTTT. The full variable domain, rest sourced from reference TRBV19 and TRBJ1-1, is DGGITQSPKYLFRKEGQNVTLSCEQNLNHDAMYWYRQDPGQGLRLIYYSQIVNDFQKGDIAEGYSVSREKKESFPLTVTSAQKNPTAFYLCASSILGQGANTEAFFGQGTRLTVV.

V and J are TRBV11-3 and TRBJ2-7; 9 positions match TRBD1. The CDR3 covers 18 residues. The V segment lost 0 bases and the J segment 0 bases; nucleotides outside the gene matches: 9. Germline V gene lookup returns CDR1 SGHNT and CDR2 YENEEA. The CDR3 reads CASSLDGQGKLISYEQYF. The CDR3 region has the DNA TGTGCCAGCAGCTTAGACGGACAGGGGAAATTAATCTCCTACGAGCAGTACTTC.

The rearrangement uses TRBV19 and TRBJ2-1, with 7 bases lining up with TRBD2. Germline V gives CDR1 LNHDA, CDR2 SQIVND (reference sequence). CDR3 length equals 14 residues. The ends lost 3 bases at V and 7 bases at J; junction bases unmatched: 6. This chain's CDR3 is CASSIWAGVNEQFF. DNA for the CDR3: TGTGCCAGTAGTATTTGGGCGGGAGTGAATGAGCAGTTCTTC.

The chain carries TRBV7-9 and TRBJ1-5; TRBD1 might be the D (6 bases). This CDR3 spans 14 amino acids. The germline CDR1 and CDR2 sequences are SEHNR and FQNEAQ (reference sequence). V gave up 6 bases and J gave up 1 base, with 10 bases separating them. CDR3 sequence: CASSLGQSNQPQHF. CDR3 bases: TGTGCCAGCAGTCTCGGACAGAGCAATCAGCCCCAGCATTTT.

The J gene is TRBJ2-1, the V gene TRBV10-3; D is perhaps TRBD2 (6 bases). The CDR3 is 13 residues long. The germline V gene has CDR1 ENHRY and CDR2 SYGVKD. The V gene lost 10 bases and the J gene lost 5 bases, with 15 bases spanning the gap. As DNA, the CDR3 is TGTGCCACAAGAGGGACTGCTGACAATGAGCAGTTCTTC. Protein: CATRGTADNEQFF.

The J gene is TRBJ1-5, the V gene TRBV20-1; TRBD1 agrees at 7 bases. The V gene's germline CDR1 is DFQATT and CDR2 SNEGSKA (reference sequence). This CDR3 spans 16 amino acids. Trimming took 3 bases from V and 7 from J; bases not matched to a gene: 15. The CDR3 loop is CSASVDGQGDLQPQHF. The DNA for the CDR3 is TGCAGTGCTAGTGTAGACGGCCAGGGGGATTTGCAGCCCCAGCATTTT.

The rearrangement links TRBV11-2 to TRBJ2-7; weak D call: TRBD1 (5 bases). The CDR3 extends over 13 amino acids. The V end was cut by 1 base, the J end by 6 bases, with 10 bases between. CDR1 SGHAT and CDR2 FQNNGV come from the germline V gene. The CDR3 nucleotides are TGTGCCAGCAGCTTAGTGGAGCAGGGCGAGCAGTACTTC. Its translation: CASSLVEQGEQYF.

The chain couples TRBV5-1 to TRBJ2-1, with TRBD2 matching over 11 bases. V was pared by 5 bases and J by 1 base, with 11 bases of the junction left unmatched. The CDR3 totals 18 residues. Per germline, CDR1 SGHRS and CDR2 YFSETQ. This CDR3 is CASRSPTRTSGSYNEQFF. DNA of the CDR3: TGCGCCAGCAGGTCTCCAACCCGGACTAGCGGGTCCTACAATGAGCAGTTCTTC.

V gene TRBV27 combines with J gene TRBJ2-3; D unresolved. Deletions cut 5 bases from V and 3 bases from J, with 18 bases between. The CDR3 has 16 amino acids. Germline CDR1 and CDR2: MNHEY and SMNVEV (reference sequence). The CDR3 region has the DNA TGTGCCAGCAGTCTAAACTCCAAGCTTCGAACAGATACGCAGTATTTT. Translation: CASSLNSKLRTDTQYF.

The CDR3 region is CAWLAGTSSGNTIYF. DNA for the CDR3: TGTGCCTGGCTGGCGGGTACCAGCTCTGGAAACACCATATATTTT. This chain uses TRBV30 with TRBJ1-3; no clear D. The length of the CDR3 is 15 residues. Per germline, CDR1 GTSNPN and CDR2 SVGIG (reference sequence). V lost 5 bases and J 0 bases, leaving 14 bases between the germline ends.

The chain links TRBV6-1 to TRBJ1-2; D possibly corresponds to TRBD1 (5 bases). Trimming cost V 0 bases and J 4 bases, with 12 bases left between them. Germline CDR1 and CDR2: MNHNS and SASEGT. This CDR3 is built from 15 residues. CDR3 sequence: CASSEAPGQGYGYTF. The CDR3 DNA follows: TGTGCCAGCAGTGAAGCCCCGGGTCAGGGCTATGGCTACACCTTC.

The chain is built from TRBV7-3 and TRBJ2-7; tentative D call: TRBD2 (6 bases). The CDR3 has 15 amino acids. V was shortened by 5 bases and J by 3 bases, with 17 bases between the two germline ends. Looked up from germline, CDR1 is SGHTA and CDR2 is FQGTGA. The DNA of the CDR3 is TGTGCCAGCAGCCCCTACTCTTTGACTAGCTACGAGCAGTACTTC. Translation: CASSPYSLTSYEQYF.